This entry features one T cell receptor (beta chain) sequence. Its antigen is as yet unknown. CDR3 size: 16 residues. V was cut by 3 bases and J by 3 bases, with 17 bases left in between. CDR1 and CDR2 (germline): SGHRS, YFSETQ. PCR involved 60 Vbeta and 13 Jbeta primers. Assay: immunoSEQ multiplex PCR; the TCRdb copy retains only in-frame clones and omits some. The table shows approximately 200,000 clones, with more than 65% occurring only once. The data are from a study of cytomegalovirus exposure and HLA in healthy donors. Whole-study findings and limits: Sequencing had likely introduced a cluster of highly shared sequence variants as an artifact. Three CMV-associated chains were confirmed in vitro to be specific for CMV antigens. The study labeled 180 or so TCR beta chains cytomegalovirus-associated. Presence/absence analyses supposed approximately even sequencing depth among donors.

The rearrangement uses TRBV5-1 and TRBJ2-3, with a possible D match to TRBD2 (5 bases). This sequence originates from a woman aged 25 to 39 in good health and CMV-seropositive. Sample: PBMCs. CDR3 residues: CASSSGVTTGTDTQYF. CDR3 DNA: TGCGCCAGCAGCTCTGGGGTGACTACGGGGACAGATACGCAGTATTTT.